The 27 T cell receptor beta chains presented below share a single source sample, sequenced in a study of T cells in Graves' hyperthyroidism and ophthalmopathy. Amplification of TCR beta CDR3 regions was performed using RNA transcripts as template. Researchers ran a first-round RT-PCR on the TCR CDR3 using the HTBI primer set. TCRdb itself ran the multiplex PCR reads through MiXCR, one entry per CDR3 protein. The sample shows about 180,000 distinct CDR3 sequences, roughly 9.4% of them seen only once. The source material was blood. These receptors were taken from a woman in her late teens or twenties with Graves' hyperthyroidism that later progressed to Graves' ophthalmopathy.

The table lists this clonotype with a few counts. The rearrangement links TRBV10-1 to TRBJ2-2; no definite D call. The CDR3 covers 12 residues. Per germline, CDR1 WNHNN and CDR2 SYGVQD (reference sequence). Between the trimmed V and J ends, which lost 1 base and 4 bases, there was a span of 1 base. CDR3 bases: TGCGCCAGCAGTGAGTTCACCGGGGAGCTGTTTTTT. This sequence encodes CASSEFTGELFF.

This chain links TRBV12-3 or TRBV12-4 with TRBJ2-7, with 7 bases identical to TRBD1. Trimming cost V 6 bases and J 1 base; bases outside gene matches: 9. The CDR3 is made up of 15 amino acids. The CDR3 bases are TGTGCCAGCAGAGATTCCGGGACAGAGTCCTACGAGCAGTACTTC. Encoded protein: CASRDSGTESYEQYF.

This clonotype was observed many times. This sequence joins TRBV7-3 and TRBJ2-2; 7 positions agree with TRBD2. The trim removed 3 bases at V and 0 bases at J, leaving 1 base unmatched. The CDR3 runs to 15 residues. Germline-derived CDR1 and CDR2 are SGHTA and FQGTGA. The CDR3 region has the DNA TGTGCCAGCAGCTTGACTAGCCCGAACACCGGGGAGCTGTTTTTT. Protein: CASSLTSPNTGELFF. Full variable domain (remainder filled in from reference TRBV7-3 and TRBJ2-2): GAGVSQTPSNKVTEKGKYVELRCDPISGHTALYWYRQSLGQGPEFLIYFQGTGAADDSGLPNDRFFAVRPEGSVSTLKIQRTERGDSAVYLCASSLTSPNTGELFFGEGSRLTVL.

This clonotype came up many times. This rearrangement joins TRBV7-2 to TRBJ2-1; D is ambiguous. The CDR3 sequence is 15 residues long. Germline CDR1 reads SGHTA; CDR2 reads FQGNSA. V lost 8 bases to trimming and J lost 0 bases, with 14 bases between them. The CDR3 bases are TGTGCCAGCGCCGAACAATCTAGCTCCTACAATGAGCAGTTCTTC. Translation: CASAEQSSSYNEQFF. Together with reference TRBV7-2 and TRBJ2-1, the CDR3 gives the full variable domain: GAGVSQSPSNKVTEKGKDVELRCDPISGHTALYWYRQSLGQGLEFLIYFQGNSAPDKSGLPSDRFSAERTGGSVSTLTIQRTQQEDSAVYLCASAEQSSSYNEQFFGPGTRLTVL.

The chain carries TRBV6-1 and TRBJ2-6, with unresolved D. Germline V CDR1 and CDR2: MNHNS, SASEGT. Trimming pared 3 bases from V and 5 bases from J, leaving 11 bases between. The CDR3 length is 15 residues. CDR3 region: CASSELSWWANVLTF. DNA of the CDR3: TGTGCCAGCAGTGAGCTCTCATGGTGGGCCAACGTCCTGACTTTC.

This clonotype showed up many times. This chain joins TRBV18 and TRBJ1-2; 7 nucleotides align to TRBD1. Trimming removed 3 bases from V and 3 bases from J; junction bases left unmatched: 1. The germline V gene encodes CDR1 KGHSH and CDR2 LQKENI. This CDR3 has 13 residues. CDR3 bases: TGTGCCAGCTCACCGGACAGGTACTATGGCTACACCTTC. Its protein product is CASSPDRYYGYTF.

This chain connects TRBV9 to TRBJ1-6, with a possible D match to TRBD1 (6 bases). Trimming stripped 3 bases from V and 9 bases from J, with 10 bases between. Per germline, CDR1 SGDLS and CDR2 YYNGEE. The CDR3 is made up of 13 amino acids. The CDR3 loop reads CASSAQGFSPLHF. For the CDR3, the DNA is TGTGCCAGCAGCGCACAGGGCTTTTCACCCCTCCACTTT.

This clonotype has a count of ten or more. In DNA, the CDR3 is TGCAGCGTTGAAGGGGAAGGCGGGAGGGCCTCGAGTGAGCAGTTCTTC. This codes for CSVEGEGGRASSEQFF. J is TRBJ2-1 and V is TRBV29-1, with TRBD2 matching 9 bases. This CDR3 is built from 16 residues. Losses at the gene ends were 1 base for V and 9 bases for J; bases not matched to a gene: 13. Germline V gene lookup returns CDR1 SQVTM and CDR2 ANQGSEA.

This clonotype was detected ten times or more. The J gene is TRBJ1-5, the V gene TRBV27; D uncertain. Between the trimmed V and J ends, which lost 2 bases and 1 base, there was a span of 9 bases. The germline V gene encodes CDR1 MNHEY and CDR2 SMNVEV (reference sequence). The CDR3 totals 15 residues. The CDR3 sequence: CASSLGGGSNQPQHF. The CDR3 bases are TGTGCCAGCAGTTTAGGAGGCGGCAGCAATCAGCCCCAGCATTTT.

This clonotype was seen repeatedly, ten times or more. The rearrangement uses TRBV5-1 and TRBJ1-1; no clear D. Germline-derived CDR1 and CDR2 are SGHRS and YFSETQ. Between the trimmed V and J ends, which lost 4 bases and 1 base, there was a span of 8 bases. The CDR3 is made up of 13 amino acids. The CDR3 nucleotides read TGCGCCAGCAGCATTGATACGAACACTGAAGCTTTCTTT. This codes for CASSIDTNTEAFF.

This clonotype has just a few counts. This sequence joins TRBV24-1 and TRBJ1-2; D is uncertain. V was trimmed by 4 bases and J by 8 bases, leaving 16 bases between them. Germline V gene sequence: CDR1 KGHDR, CDR2 SFDVKD. The CDR3 is 14 amino acids. The CDR3 bases are TGTGCCACCAGTGAGTCCACCGGGCCAGACGGCTACACCTTC. Its translation: CATSESTGPDGYTF.

This clonotype has only a few counts. V and J are TRBV20-1 and TRBJ2-7; the D gene is possibly TRBD1 (5 bases). The CDR3 is 16 residues long. Germline CDR1 and CDR2: DFQATT and SNEGSKA (reference sequence). Trimming took off 3 bases at V and 0 bases at J, with 18 bases between the two ends. The DNA of the CDR3 is TGCAGTGCTAGCGAAACCCAGGGAATTCTCTCCTACGAGCAGTACTTC. Protein product: CSASETQGILSYEQYF.

This clonotype was counted ten times or more. The chain has TRBV6-1 and TRBJ2-7; 11 bases map to TRBD2. Germline lookup yields CDR1 MNHNS and CDR2 SASEGT. The V and J ends lost 6 bases and 1 base, in that order; junction bases with no gene match: 5. The CDR3 runs 15 residues. The CDR3 coding sequence is TGTGCCAGCAGCGCCGGGACTAGCGGATCCTACGAGCAGTACTTC. This translates into CASSAGTSGSYEQYF.

This clonotype was detected many times. The V and J genes are TRBV11-2 and TRBJ2-7; D may be TRBD1 or TRBD2 (5 bases each). CDR1 is SGHAT, CDR2 FQNNGV, per germline. V was clipped by 4 bases and J by 0 bases, with 7 bases between them. The CDR3 extends over 13 amino acids. The DNA for the CDR3 is TGTGCCAGCAGCTGGGACGGCTCCTACGAGCAGTACTTC. As protein: CASSWDGSYEQYF.

Notes on this clonotype: This sequence may be a read error, since a much larger clone differs from it by one base. This sequence joins TRBV20-1 and TRBJ2-5; 7 bases match TRBD1. This CDR3 is 13 amino acids long. Germline V gene lookup returns CDR1 DFQATT and CDR2 SNEGSKA (reference sequence). Trimming took 7 bases from V and 5 from J; bases not matched to a gene: 10. The CDR3 here is CSVSKGAPETQYF. For the CDR3, the DNA is TGCAGTGTCTCCAAGGGGGCGCCGGAGACCCAGTACTTC.

The V and J genes are TRBV13 and TRBJ2-1; TRBD1 matches 8 bases. CDR3 length: 14 residues. Germline loops: CDR1 PRHDT, CDR2 FYEKMQ (reference sequence). With V trimmed by 0 bases and J by 12 bases, 7 bases remained unmatched. The CDR3 nucleotides read TGTGCCAGCAGCTTAGGGACAGGGGACCCCGGGCAGTTCTTC. Its translation: CASSLGTGDPGQFF.

This clonotype was seen at least ten times. The chain carries TRBV7-9 and TRBJ1-6; the D gene is possibly TRBD1 (5 bases). This CDR3 spans 14 amino acids. V lost 1 base and J lost 5, with 6 bases in between. Germline V gene sequence: CDR1 SEHNR, CDR2 FQNEAQ (reference sequence). The CDR3 sequence is CASSLGGHNSPLHF. The CDR3, as DNA: TGTGCCAGCAGCTTAGGGGGCCATAATTCACCCCTCCACTTT. The full variable domain, its missing parts supplied by reference TRBV7-9 and TRBJ1-6, is DTGVSQNPRHKITKRGQNVTFRCDPISEHNRLYWYRQTLGQGPEFLTYFQNEAQLEKSRLLSDRFSAERPKGSFSTLEIQRTEQGDSAMYLCASSLGGHNSPLHFGNGTRLTVT.

On this clonotype: A read error is possible here, since a much larger clone lies one base away. Since the CDR3 does not end with the conserved phenylalanine or tryptophan, this likely comes from a read error. This chain joins TRBV7-2 and TRBJ1-1; D may be TRBD1 (5 bases). Germline-derived CDR1 and CDR2 are SGHTA and FQGNSA. V dropped 8 bases and J dropped 4 bases, with 11 bases sitting between them. The CDR3 runs to 12 residues. CDR3 sequence reads: CASGSGGTEAFS. DNA for the CDR3: TGTGCCAGCGGTTCGGGGGGCACTGAAGCTTTCTCT.

This clonotype was recorded at least ten times. The rearrangement links TRBV11-2 to TRBJ1-6; 7 bases line up with TRBD1. The germline V gene has CDR1 SGHAT and CDR2 FQNNGV. V trimming: 6 bases; J trimming: 4 bases; junction bases outside the gene matches: 9. The CDR3 is 16 residues long. The CDR3 spells CASRKTGRGYNSPLHF. CDR3 nucleotide sequence: TGTGCCAGCAGAAAGACAGGGAGGGGATATAATTCACCCCTCCACTTT.

The CDR3 nucleotides read TGTGCCAGTAGTTCGACAATGAACACTGAAGCTTTCTTT. Translated, it gives CASSSTMNTEAFF. V usage is TRBV19 and J usage is TRBJ1-1; D not resolved. The CDR3 has 13 amino acids. Trimming removed 5 bases from V and 0 bases from J, with 7 bases in between. Germline V gene lookup returns CDR1 LNHDA and CDR2 SQIVND (reference sequence).

The table lists this clonotype with many counts. The rearrangement uses TRBV28 and TRBJ2-3, with a tentative D call TRBD2 (5 bases). CDR3 size: 17 residues. Germline-derived CDR1 and CDR2 are MDHEN and SYDVKM. Trimming stripped 4 bases from V and 2 bases from J, with 19 bases between. The CDR3 DNA is TGTGCCAGCAGTTGGGAAGGAGGCGTGCGGACCACAGATACGCAGTATTTT. As protein: CASSWEGGVRTTDTQYF.

This clonotype was picked up many times. V gene TRBV28 combines with J gene TRBJ2-3; 12 positions agree with TRBD2. The CDR3 loop spans 18 amino acids. From germline, CDR1 is MDHEN and CDR2 SYDVKM. Losses at the gene ends were 5 bases for V and 3 bases for J; bases not matched to a gene: 12. This chain's CDR3 is CASSLRLAGARRTDTQYF. DNA for the CDR3: TGTGCCAGCAGTCTACGACTAGCGGGGGCCAGGAGGACAGATACGCAGTATTTT.

This clonotype came up many times. The chain is built from TRBV5-8 and TRBJ1-2, with a weak D call TRBD1 (6 bases). Trimming pared 0 bases from V and 7 bases from J, leaving 19 bases between. Germline CDR1 and CDR2: SGHTS and YDEGEE. The CDR3 is 16 amino acids. This chain's CDR3 is CASSLARVWTVGGYTF. CDR3 DNA sequence: TGTGCCAGCAGCTTGGCCCGTGTCTGGACAGTCGGTGGCTACACCTTC. Full variable domain (rest looked up from reference TRBV5-8 and TRBJ1-2): EAGVTQSPTHLIKTRGQQATLRCSPISGHTSVYWYQQALGLGLQFLLWYDEGEERNRGNFPPRFSGRQFPNYSSELNVNALELEDSALYLCASSLARVWTVGGYTFGSGTRLTVV.

This clonotype was seen only a few times. The chain carries TRBV19 and TRBJ2-5; no clear D. Trimming took off 6 bases at V and 5 bases at J, with 16 bases between the two ends. Germline V gives CDR1 LNHDA, CDR2 SQIVND (reference sequence). CDR3 size: 14 residues. CDR3 region: CASSRNSRPETQYF. The CDR3, as DNA: TGTGCCAGTAGCCGGAACTCACGCCCCGAGACCCAGTACTTC.

V and J are TRBV11-2 and TRBJ1-1; the match to TRBD1 covers 7 bases. Germline CDR1 SGHAT, CDR2 FQNNGV. This CDR3 contains 16 residues. V gave up 5 bases and J gave up 0 bases; unmatched junction bases: 9. CDR3 loop: CASSPTGAGMNTEAFF. The DNA of the CDR3 is TGTGCCAGCAGCCCTACAGGGGCGGGGATGAACACTGAAGCTTTCTTT. The full variable domain, rest sourced from reference TRBV11-2 and TRBJ1-1, is EAGVAQSPRYKIIEKRQSVAFWCNPISGHATLYWYQQILGQGPKLLIQFQNNGVVDDSQLPKDRFSAERLKGVDSTLKIQPAKLEDSAVYLCASSPTGAGMNTEAFFGQGTRLTVV.

The chain links TRBV20-1 to TRBJ2-7; weak D call: TRBD1 (6 bases). Germline lookup yields CDR1 DFQATT and CDR2 SNEGSKA (reference sequence). This CDR3 contains 14 residues. Deletions cut 3 bases from V and 1 base from J, with 13 bases between. CDR3 nucleotides: TGCAGTGCTAGGAAGGACAGCGCGTCCTACGAGCAGTACTTC. Amino acid sequence: CSARKDSASYEQYF.

This clonotype occurred many times. The chain's CDR3 is CASKFGGDSYTGELFF. As DNA, the CDR3 is TGTGCCAGCAAGTTCGGCGGGGACTCATACACCGGGGAGCTGTTTTTT. The chain carries TRBV2 and TRBJ2-2, with D possibly TRBD2 on 6 matching bases. The CDR3 length is 16 residues. Germline-derived CDR1 and CDR2 are SNHLY and FYNNEI. Trimming pared 7 bases from V and 3 bases from J, leaving 18 bases between.